The 6 T cell receptor beta chains listed next were all sequenced from one sample in a study of cytomegalovirus exposure and HLA in healthy donors. Primers: 60 Vbeta forward and 13 Jbeta reverse. Assay: immunoSEQ multiplex PCR; the TCRdb copy retains only in-frame clones and omits some. The sample contains fewer than 200,000 clones, about 80% of which appear only once. Material for sequencing was PBMCs. These TCRs come from a woman aged 40 to 49 in good health and CMV-seronegative.

CDR3 sequence: CASSLQYRVLSGNTIYF. CDR3 nucleotides: TGTGCCAGCAGCTTGCAGTACAGGGTCCTCTCTGGAAACACCATATATTTT. The gene calls are TRBV5-6 and TRBJ1-3; TRBD1 is a possible D gene (6 bases). V was trimmed by 1 base and J by 0 bases, leaving 14 bases between them. CDR1 is SGHDT and CDR2 is YYEEEE in the germline V gene. The CDR3 extends over 17 amino acids.

V usage is TRBV18 and J usage is TRBJ2-5, with 8 bases that match TRBD1. The CDR3 spans 15 residues. J lost 5 bases, V lost 3 bases, and 8 bases had no gene match. Germline V gene sequence: CDR1 KGHSH, CDR2 LQKENI. CDR3 sequence reads: CASSPRQGSWETQYF. The CDR3 nucleotides are TGTGCCAGCTCACCTCGACAGGGGTCGTGGGAGACCCAGTACTTC.

This clone was counted a few times. The rearrangement links TRBV5-1 to TRBJ1-1; D may be TRBD1 (6 bases). Germline V lookup: CDR1 SGHRS, CDR2 YFSETQ. Trimming shortened V by 0 bases and J by 1 base, and 16 bases separated the two germline ends. CDR3 length: 17 residues. CDR3 loop: CASSLAFGTLQNTEAFF. CDR3 nucleotide sequence: TGCGCCAGCAGCTTGGCCTTCGGGACACTTCAGAACACTGAAGCTTTCTTT. The complete variable domain, with remaining parts taken from reference TRBV5-1 and TRBJ1-1, reads KAGVTQTPRYLIKTRGQQVTLSCSPISGHRSVSWYQQTPGQGLQFLFEYFSETQRNKGNFPGRFSGRQFSNSRSEMNVSTLELGDSALYLCASSLAFGTLQNTEAFFGQGTRLTVV.

The chain recombines TRBV10-3 with TRBJ1-2, with TRBD1 identical over 8 bases. The CDR3 contains 14 residues. The V and J ends lost 6 bases and 8 bases, in that order; junction bases with no gene match: 11. Germline loops: CDR1 ENHRY, CDR2 SYGVKD. CDR3 DNA: TGTGCCATCAGGACTCCTACAGGGGGGGGAGGCTACACCTTC. Translated: CAIRTPTGGGGYTF.

The chain links TRBV27 to TRBJ1-4; D not certain. Trimming stripped 2 bases from V and 0 bases from J, with 7 bases between. CDR1 is MNHEY, CDR2 SMNVEV, per germline (reference sequence). This CDR3 contains 15 residues. The CDR3 bases are TGTGCCAGCAGTTTACGCACTGCAACTAATGAAAAACTGTTTTTT. This gives the protein CASSLRTATNEKLFF. Full variable domain (missing parts from reference TRBV27 and TRBJ1-4): EAQVTQNPRYLITVTGKKLTVTCSQNMNHEYMSWYRQDPGLGLRQIYYSMNVEVTDKGDVPEGYKVSRKEKRNFPLILESPSPNQTSLYFCASSLRTATNEKLFFGSGTQLSVL.

The gene calls are TRBV4-1 and TRBJ1-1, with D uncertain. Germline assignment: CDR1 MGHRA and CDR2 YSYEKL. The V end lost 3 bases, the J end lost 2 bases, and 16 bases lay between the germline ends. The CDR3 is made up of 16 amino acids. The CDR3: CASSHAQTDLNTEAFF. The CDR3 DNA is TGCGCCAGCAGCCATGCTCAAACAGATTTAAACACTGAAGCTTTCTTT.